The source of this T cell receptor (beta chain) is a study of glioma-infiltrating T cells after dendritic cell vaccination. Study information: Autologous tumor lysate was loaded overnight onto monocyte-derived dendritic cells grown less than 8 days with IL-4 and GM-CSF.

Germline V gene lookup returns CDR1 SGHDT and CDR2 YYEEEE. CDR3 length equals 14 residues. V lost 2 bases to trimming and J lost 2 bases, with 10 bases between them. The repertoire was sequenced with immunoSEQ multiplex PCR; TCRdb's copy has only in-frame clones and lacks some. Among about 58,000 clones listed, about four fifths were seen once. Time point meaning: after dendritic cell vaccination, including at tumor progression/relapse. The sequence was collected from a human donor with glioblastoma. V is TRBV5-6 and J is TRBJ1-2; D is possibly TRBD1 (6 bases). The sequenced sample was blood, obtained after dendritic cell vaccination. This CDR3 reads CASSLIGTNYGYTF. Written as DNA, the CDR3 is TGTGCCAGCAGCTTAATCGGGACAAACTATGGCTACACCTTC. The whole variable domain, filled in from reference TRBV5-6 and TRBJ1-2, reads DAGVTQSPTHLIKTRGQQVTLRCSPKSGHDTVSWYQQALGQGPQFIFQYYEEEERQRGNFPDRFSGHQFPNYSSELNVNALLLGDSALYLCASSLIGTNYGYTFGSGTRLTVV.